One sample yielded the 2 T cell receptor beta chains listed below, sequenced in a study of T cells in Graves' hyperthyroidism and ophthalmopathy. Amplified TCR beta CDR3 regions derived from RNA transcripts. Researchers ran a first-round RT-PCR on the TCR CDR3 using the HTBI primer set. TCRdb analysed the multiplex PCR reads with MiXCR anew, one entry per CDR3 protein. The sample yields roughly 660,000 distinct CDR3 sequences, 15% to 20% seen once. The specimen sequenced was blood. These receptors were obtained from a man aged 45-65 years with Graves' hyperthyroidism.

This clonotype was seen repeatedly, ten times or more. This chain joins TRBV20-1 and TRBJ2-1, with 8 nucleotides matching TRBD2. CDR1 and CDR2 (germline): DFQATT, SNEGSKA (reference sequence). Trimming cost V 3 bases and J 4 bases; bases outside gene matches: 11. This CDR3 is 16 amino acids long. CDR3 residues: CSARGMELAVYNEQFF. CDR3 DNA: TGCAGTGCTAGGGGGATGGAACTAGCGGTTTACAATGAGCAGTTCTTC.

This sequence joins TRBV9 and TRBJ1-2; D possibly corresponds to TRBD1 (6 bases). This CDR3 has 13 amino acids. Trimming took off 4 bases at V and 8 bases at J, with 15 bases between the two ends. Germline assignment: CDR1 SGDLS and CDR2 YYNGEE. The CDR3 sequence is CASSSTGARGYTF. CDR3 in DNA: TGTGCCAGCAGCAGTACGGGGGCGCGAGGCTACACCTTC.